What follows is one T cell receptor (beta chain) and its context. What it binds is not known. CDR3 length: 15 amino acids. Trimming took off 4 bases at V and 0 bases at J, with 13 bases between the two ends. Germline V gene lookup returns CDR1 SGHRS and CDR2 YFSETQ. The sample is drawn from a study of cytomegalovirus exposure and HLA in healthy donors. Findings of the study overall: The study labeled around 160 TCR beta chains cytomegalovirus-associated. Reports credit the classifier with highly specific, highly sensitive diagnosis of cytomegalovirus status. Some V segments could not be told apart, so they were left out, TRBV6-2 and TRBV6-3 among them.

Primers for the PCR totalled 60 Vbeta and 13 Jbeta. Using immunoSEQ multiplex PCR, the repertoire was profiled, and TCRdb retains in-frame clones only, with some absent. The data hold over 150,000 clones, with roughly 77% observed a single time. Sequences were obtained from PBMCs. The sequence came from a woman aged 35 to 49 in good health and CMV-seropositive. The chain uses TRBV5-1 and TRBJ2-5; D might be TRBD1 (6 bases). CDR3 coding DNA: TGCGCCAGCAGCACCCAGGACAGCTACCAAGAGACCCAGTACTTC. This codes for CASSTQDSYQETQYF.